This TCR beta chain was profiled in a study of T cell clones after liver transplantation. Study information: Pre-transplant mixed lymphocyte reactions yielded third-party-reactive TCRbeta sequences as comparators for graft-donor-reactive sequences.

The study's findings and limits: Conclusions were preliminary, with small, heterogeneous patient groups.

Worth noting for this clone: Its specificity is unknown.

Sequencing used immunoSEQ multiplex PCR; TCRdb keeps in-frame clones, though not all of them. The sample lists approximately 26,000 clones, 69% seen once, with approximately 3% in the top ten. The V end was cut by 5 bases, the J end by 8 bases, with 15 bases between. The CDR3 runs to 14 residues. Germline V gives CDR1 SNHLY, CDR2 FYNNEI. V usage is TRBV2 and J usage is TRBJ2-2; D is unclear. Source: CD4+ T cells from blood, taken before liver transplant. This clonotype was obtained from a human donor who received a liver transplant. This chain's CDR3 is CASSPDGNKGELFF. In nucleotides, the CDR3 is TGTGCCAGCAGTCCCGACGGAAACAAGGGGGAGCTGTTTTTT. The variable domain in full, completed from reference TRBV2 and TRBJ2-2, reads EPEVTQTPSHQVTQMGQEVILRCVPISNHLYFYWYRQILGQKVEFLVSFYNNEISEKSEIFDDQFSVERPDGSNFTLKIRSTKLEDSAMYFCASSPDGNKGELFFGEGSRLTVL.